This TCR beta chain was captured in a study of T cell responses to AZD1222 COVID-19 vaccine. Study-wide results and caveats: Only five to seven individuals given AZD1222 were seropositive at baseline. No day 14 peak samples; only post-peak repertoires were characterized.

Of note for this clone: The antigen is undetermined.

With 0 bases clipped from V and 5 bases from J, the junction kept 7 bases outside the gene matches. CDR1 WSHSY and CDR2 SAAADI come from the germline V gene. This CDR3 has 16 residues. TCRdb's table, derived via immunoSEQ multiplex PCR, lists solely in-frame clones and lacks some. The sample comprises some 150,000 clones, about 90% of which are singletons, and around 3.5% rests with the top ten. J is TRBJ2-7 and V is TRBV10-2, with 10 nucleotides matching TRBD1. The clonotype was recovered from an adult who received the AZD1222 COVID-19 vaccine. The sample here was peripheral blood, taken 28 days after the second AZD1222 dose. CDR3 protein: CASSESWDRGTDEQYF. The CDR3 nucleotides are TGCGCCAGCAGTGAGTCTTGGGACAGGGGAACCGACGAGCAGTACTTC.